Below, 14 T cell receptor beta chains from the same sample are listed, as sequenced in a study of T cell responses to AZD1222 COVID-19 vaccine. Clones were sequenced by immunoSEQ multiplex PCR, and TCRdb holds only the in-frame ones, with some missing. The sample contains 70,000 or so clones, over 65% of which appear only once. Here the sequenced sample was peripheral blood, taken 28 days after the second AZD1222 dose. The receptor source for this set is an adult who received the AZD1222 COVID-19 vaccine.

This chain links TRBV10-3 with TRBJ1-5; the D gene is possibly TRBD1 (6 bases). V lost 3 bases and J lost 7, with 10 bases in between. The CDR3 extends over 13 amino acids. Germline V gene data show CDR1 as ENHRY and CDR2 as SYGVKD. The CDR3 DNA reads as TGTGCCATCAGTGACGACAGGCAACAGCCCCAGCATTTT. It yields the protein CAISDDRQQPQHF.

V is TRBV6-5 and J is TRBJ1-2; TRBD1 agrees at 8 bases. CDR3 size: 13 residues. Germline V gives CDR1 MNHEY, CDR2 SVGAGI. The V segment lost 6 bases and the J segment 8 bases; nucleotides outside the gene matches: 8. This CDR3 is CASRSGGTRGYTF. In DNA, the CDR3 is TGTGCCAGCAGGTCAGGGGGCACGCGGGGCTACACCTTC.

The chain is built from TRBV27 and TRBJ1-5; TRBD1 agrees at 9 bases. The CDR3 covers 14 residues. CDR1 is MNHEY and CDR2 is SMNVEV in the germline V gene (reference sequence). Losses at the gene ends were 8 bases for V and 5 bases for J; bases not matched to a gene: 7. The CDR3 reads CASRGTGWYQPQHF. CDR3 coding DNA: TGTGCCAGCCGAGGGACAGGGTGGTATCAGCCCCAGCATTTT.

This clone was detected only once. The V gene is TRBV14, the J gene TRBJ1-2; D gene uncertain. Germline values: CDR1 SGHDN, CDR2 FVKESK. Trimming left V 2 bases short and J 6 bases short, with 10 bases between. CDR3 length: 13 amino acids. The CDR3 sequence: CASSQSGFNGYTF. The CDR3 DNA follows: TGTGCCAGCAGCCAATCCGGGTTTAATGGCTACACCTTC.

The CDR3 loop is CASSLSGGTVLFSGNTIYF. The CDR3 region has the DNA TGTGCCAGCAGCTTGTCTGGGGGGACAGTTCTCTTCTCTGGAAACACCATATATTTT. The gene calls are TRBV5-6 and TRBJ1-3, with 7 bases lining up with TRBD1. The germline V gene has CDR1 SGHDT and CDR2 YYEEEE. The trim removed 1 base at V and 0 bases at J, leaving 13 bases unmatched. There are 19 residues in the CDR3.

The V gene is TRBV6-5, the J gene TRBJ1-2, with D tentatively TRBD1 (5 bases). V was trimmed by 0 bases and J by 8 bases, leaving 13 bases between them. Germline CDR1 and CDR2: MNHEY and SVGAGI. CDR3 size: 14 residues. CDR3 in DNA: TGTGCCAGCAGTTACTCGAGGATGGGGGACGGCTACACCTTC. Encoded protein: CASSYSRMGDGYTF.

The J gene is TRBJ1-6, the V gene TRBV12-3 or TRBV12-4; D call uncertain. V was clipped by 2 bases and J by 9 bases, with 5 bases between them. The length of the CDR3 is 12 residues. In nucleotides, the CDR3 is TGTGCCAGCAGTTTATCTGCTTCACCCCTCCACTTT. Translation gives CASSLSASPLHF.

This sequence joins TRBV5-6 and TRBJ1-2, with 7 nucleotides matching TRBD1. The V segment lost 4 bases and the J segment 8 bases; nucleotides outside the gene matches: 5. Germline V gene lookup returns CDR1 SGHDT and CDR2 YYEEEE. This CDR3 contains 12 residues. The CDR3 here is CASSLEGGGYTF. The CDR3 nucleotides are TGTGCCAGCAGCCTCGAAGGGGGCGGCTACACCTTC.

The CDR3 DNA is TGTGCTAGTGGCTCAAACCTGGGGTACACCGGGGAGCTGTTTTTT. Residues: CASGSNLGYTGELFF. The genes are TRBV12-5 and TRBJ2-2, with D unresolved. V was pared by 6 bases and J by 3 bases, with 14 bases between. Germline assignment: CDR1 LGHNT and CDR2 FRNRAP. CDR3 size: 15 residues.

The chain carries TRBV27 and TRBJ1-1; the match to TRBD1 covers 8 bases. This CDR3 spans 15 amino acids. Trimming at V came to 5 bases and at J to 4 bases, leaving 9 bases not matched to a gene. Germline assignment: CDR1 MNHEY and CDR2 SMNVEV (reference sequence). In DNA form, the CDR3 reads TGTGCCAGCAGTCGACTGACAGGGGTAGTCACTGAAGCTTTCTTT. It specifies CASSRLTGVVTEAFF.

This chain connects TRBV19 to TRBJ2-1; 10 positions match TRBD1. Germline-derived CDR1 and CDR2 are LNHDA and SQIVND (reference sequence). The junction had 12 bases not matched to a gene; V was cut back by 5 bases and J by 2 bases. The length of the CDR3 is 18 residues. In DNA, the CDR3 is TGTGCCAGTAGTTCCCAAGGACAGGGGGTGATTGCCTACAATGAGCAGTTCTTC. It translates to CASSSQGQGVIAYNEQFF.

V usage is TRBV6-5 and J usage is TRBJ2-6, with a tentative D call TRBD1 (6 bases). The CDR3 has 15 residues. CDR1 MNHEY and CDR2 SVGAGI come from the germline V gene. V lost 8 bases and J 0 bases, leaving 11 bases between the germline ends. The CDR3 is CASATGSSGANVLTF. In DNA form, the CDR3 reads TGTGCCAGCGCGACAGGAAGCTCTGGGGCCAACGTCCTGACTTTC.

The chain uses TRBV12-3 or TRBV12-4 and TRBJ1-2; no firm D call. Trimming left V 3 bases short and J 7 bases short, with 12 bases between. The CDR3 consists of 13 residues. CDR3 DNA: TGTGCCAGCAGTTTTGCCCTCGTGGGTGGCTACACCTTC. It is translated as CASSFALVGGYTF.

This chain uses TRBV7-9 with TRBJ1-2, with D maybe TRBD1 (6 bases). Per the germline V gene, CDR1 is SEHNR and CDR2 is FQNEAQ (reference sequence). V was shortened by 4 bases and J by 2 bases, with 14 bases between the two germline ends. CDR3 length: 15 amino acids. CDR3 amino acids: CASSSDRISNYGYTF. In DNA, the CDR3 is TGTGCCAGCAGCTCCGACAGGATATCGAACTATGGCTACACCTTC.